The next 26 T cell receptor beta chains were all read from a single sample in a study of T-cell reconstitution after alpha-beta-depleted transplantation in children. TCRbeta library construction was performed incorporating unique molecular identifiers. TCRdb ran MiXCR on the PCR reads and lists one entry per CDR3 protein. Among about 270,000 distinct CDR3 sequences listed, roughly 9.5% were seen once. Material: PBMCs from the stem cell graft donor, obtained from the stem cell graft. Receptors originate from a human donor who donated a stem cell graft to a child with SCID.

J is TRBJ1-2 and V is TRBV6-5; TRBD1 agrees at 9 bases. With 10 bases clipped from V and 5 bases from J, the junction kept 11 bases outside the gene matches. CDR1 and CDR2 (germline): MNHEY, SVGAGI. There are 14 residues in the CDR3. The CDR3 protein is CATRKQGAGYGYTF. In DNA form, the CDR3 reads TGTGCCACCCGGAAACAGGGGGCTGGGTATGGCTACACCTTC.

This clonotype was picked up many times. V gene TRBV6-4 combines with J gene TRBJ2-3; no definite D call. This CDR3 has 14 amino acids. Trimming removed 2 bases from V and 0 bases from J, with 6 bases in between. Germline V gene lookup returns CDR1 MRHNA and CDR2 SNTAGT. The CDR3 protein is CASSDEVSTDTQYF. The DNA of the CDR3 is TGTGCCAGCAGTGACGAGGTTAGCACAGATACGCAGTATTTT.

This clonotype was picked up many times. The chain has TRBV10-3 and TRBJ1-1; no definite D call. Germline V gene data show CDR1 as ENHRY and CDR2 as SYGVKD. The CDR3 totals 13 residues. Trimming removed 5 bases at V and 5 bases at J, with 12 bases between. This CDR3 reads CAISTPGRTEAFF. The CDR3 DNA is TGTGCCATCAGTACCCCTGGGAGGACTGAAGCTTTCTTT.

The chain combines TRBV5-1 with TRBJ2-3; tentative D call: TRBD2 (6 bases). The CDR3 spans 14 residues. In germline, CDR1 is SGHRS, CDR2 YFSETQ. V gave up 5 bases and J gave up 1 base, with 11 bases separating them. CDR3 nucleotide sequence: TGCGCCAGCAGGTTGTCGGGGGGCACAGATACGCAGTATTTT. It yields the protein CASRLSGGTDTQYF.

Ten or more counts support this clonotype. The chain couples TRBV5-5 to TRBJ2-7, with a tentative D call TRBD1 (5 bases). Germline CDR1 reads SGHKS; CDR2 reads YYEKEE (reference sequence). Between the trimmed V and J ends, which lost 0 bases and 1 base, there was a span of 11 bases. This CDR3 spans 15 amino acids. CDR3 nucleotide sequence: TGTGCCAGCAGCTTGGTCACAGGTTCTTCCTACGAGCAGTACTTC. Its protein is CASSLVTGSSYEQYF.

This sequence joins TRBV12-3 or TRBV12-4 and TRBJ1-2; 7 bases are shared with TRBD1. This CDR3 has 15 residues. After removal of 0 bases from V and 5 bases from J, the junction contained 6 bases not matched to a gene. The CDR3 sequence is CASSLALGQIYGYTF. The CDR3 nucleotides are TGTGCCAGCAGTTTAGCGCTGGGACAGATTTATGGCTACACCTTC.

This clonotype showed up many times. The chain combines TRBV12-3 or TRBV12-4 with TRBJ1-1, with D possibly being TRBD1 (6 bases). Trimming cost V 5 bases and J 1 base, with 11 bases left between them. The CDR3 totals 14 residues. CDR3 coding DNA: TGTGCCAGCAGTAATACGGGACAGAACACTGAAGCTTTCTTT. Amino acid sequence: CASSNTGQNTEAFF.

This sequence joins TRBV20-1 and TRBJ1-2; 9 bases map to TRBD1. CDR1 is DFQATT and CDR2 is SNEGSKA in the germline V gene (reference sequence). V lost 0 bases, J lost 6 bases, and 5 bases stayed unmatched. The CDR3 covers 14 residues. CDR3 nucleotide sequence: TGCAGTGCTAGAGACCCTGACAGGGGGGATGGCTACACCTTC. Amino acids: CSARDPDRGDGYTF.

This rearrangement joins TRBV12-3 or TRBV12-4 to TRBJ1-4; no firm D call. This CDR3 has 14 amino acids. The V end was cut by 5 bases, the J end by 7 bases, with 14 bases between. As DNA, the CDR3 is TGTGCCAGCAGTCCTTCCAGAGATAGTGAAAAACTGTTTTTT. It yields the protein CASSPSRDSEKLFF.

The table lists this clonotype with a few counts. V gene TRBV5-8 combines with J gene TRBJ1-4, with D unresolved. V lost 4 bases and J lost 5, with 15 bases in between. CDR1 and CDR2 from the germline V gene are SGHTS and YDEGEE. The CDR3 spans 15 residues. The CDR3 DNA is TGTGCCAGCAGCCGAAGGGCGGGAGTCAATGAAAAACTGTTTTTT. Protein sequence: CASSRRAGVNEKLFF.

This clonotype has a handful of counts. The chain recombines TRBV14 with TRBJ2-7; tentatively, D is TRBD2 (6 bases). Deletions cut 4 bases from V and 10 bases from J, with 14 bases between. The CDR3 runs 12 residues. CDR1 and CDR2 (germline): SGHDN, FVKESK. CDR3 coding DNA: TGTGCCAGCAGCCCCTTATCGGGGGAACAGTACTTC. Translated: CASSPLSGEQYF.

The V call is TRBV7-9, the J call TRBJ2-7; D is ambiguous. This CDR3 comprises 15 residues. Germline lookup yields CDR1 SEHNR and CDR2 FQNEAQ (reference sequence). V was cut by 8 bases and J by 7 bases, with 24 bases left in between. CDR3 residues: CASSSARAVLLEQYF. The CDR3 coding sequence is TGTGCCAGCTCCTCCGCTCGGGCAGTTTTACTGGAGCAGTACTTC.

This clonotype was seen at least ten times. The gene calls are TRBV5-1 and TRBJ2-5, with D unresolved. CDR1 is SGHRS and CDR2 is YFSETQ in the germline V gene. The CDR3 has 14 residues. The V end was cut by 2 bases, the J end by 1 base, with 9 bases between. The CDR3, as DNA: TGCGCCAGCAGCTTAACAAGCCCCCAAGAGACCCAGTACTTC. Its translation: CASSLTSPQETQYF.

This clonotype was observed a few times. The chain recombines TRBV5-6 with TRBJ2-3; TRBD1 aligns across 9 bases. V lost 6 bases to trimming and J lost 6 bases; unmatched junction nucleotides: 11. Germline CDR1 and CDR2: SGHDT and YYEEEE. The CDR3 consists of 15 residues. The CDR3 coding sequence is TGTGCCAGCACCCCCGGGACAGGGAGGGTCGATACGCAGTATTTT. This encodes CASTPGTGRVDTQYF.

CDR3 in amino acids: CASSAHSRNTGELFF. The CDR3 DNA reads as TGTGCCAGCAGTGCCCACTCTAGAAACACCGGGGAGCTGTTTTTT. This chain uses TRBV2 with TRBJ2-2; the D is unclear. Germline CDR1 is SNHLY and CDR2 is FYNNEI. V lost 4 bases, J lost 2 bases, and 11 bases lay in between. CDR3 length equals 15 residues.

The V and J genes are TRBV7-6 and TRBJ2-7; TRBD2 agrees at 15 bases. The CDR3 has 19 residues. Per the germline V gene, CDR1 is SGHVS and CDR2 is FNYEAQ. With V trimmed by 2 bases and J by 2 bases, 10 bases remained unmatched. The CDR3 protein is CASSLWGLAGGNGAYEQYF. Written as DNA, the CDR3 is TGTGCCAGCAGCTTATGGGGACTAGCGGGGGGCAACGGTGCCTACGAGCAGTACTTC.

The table lists this clonotype with a few counts. The gene calls are TRBV5-6 and TRBJ2-7; weak D call: TRBD1 (5 bases). Germline CDR1 SGHDT, CDR2 YYEEEE. The CDR3 spans 14 residues. The V end was cut by 0 bases, the J end by 3 bases, with 10 bases between. Here the CDR3 reads CASSLGQGNYEQYF. Here the CDR3 DNA reads TGTGCCAGCAGCTTGGGCCAGGGCAACTACGAGCAGTACTTC. Using reference TRBV5-6 and TRBJ2-7 for the parts outside the CDR3, the full variable domain is DAGVTQSPTHLIKTRGQQVTLRCSPKSGHDTVSWYQQALGQGPQFIFQYYEEEERQRGNFPDRFSGHQFPNYSSELNVNALLLGDSALYLCASSLGQGNYEQYFGPGTRLTVT.

This sequence joins TRBV2 and TRBJ1-2; no definite D call. CDR3 length: 13 amino acids. The germline V and J ends were trimmed by 6 bases and 4 bases, with 12 bases remaining between them. Germline values: CDR1 SNHLY, CDR2 FYNNEI. The CDR3 loop is CASRGDGPYGYTF. The CDR3 nucleotides read TGTGCCAGCAGGGGCGACGGCCCCTATGGCTACACCTTC.

This chain connects TRBV27 to TRBJ2-3; 10 positions agree with TRBD2. Germline V gene data show CDR1 as MNHEY and CDR2 as SMNVEV (reference sequence). The CDR3 spans 16 residues. V lost 6 bases and J lost 4; bases outside the gene matches: 10. Written as DNA, the CDR3 is TGTGCCAGCAGCTCGAAAGCGGGGGGGCGCCCAGATACGCAGTATTTT. Amino acids: CASSSKAGGRPDTQYF.

This clonotype has just a few counts. The chain links TRBV12-3 or TRBV12-4 to TRBJ1-6; the match to TRBD1 covers 7 bases. Trimming removed 3 bases from V and 5 bases from J; junction bases left unmatched: 1. The CDR3 contains 14 residues. DNA for the CDR3: TGTGCCAGCAGTTTCGACAGGGATAATTCACCCCTCCACTTT. This translates into CASSFDRDNSPLHF.

This clonotype was detected only a few times. The CDR3 DNA is TGCAGCGTTGAGGAGAGCTATGGCTACACCTTC. Protein product: CSVEESYGYTF. This chain joins TRBV29-1 and TRBJ1-2; D is uncertain. The CDR3 is 11 amino acids. Trimming cost V 3 bases and J 4 bases, with 6 bases left between them. The germline gives CDR1 SQVTM, CDR2 ANQGSEA.

The chain joins TRBV7-3 to TRBJ2-7, with 12 bases aligning to TRBD2. The CDR3 has 15 residues. Per the germline V gene, CDR1 is SGHTA and CDR2 is FQGTGA. J was trimmed by 4 bases and V by 6 bases; bases with no gene match: 7. DNA for the CDR3: TGTGCCAGCAGTCAAACTAGCGGGGGGCCTTACGAGCAGTACTTC. Translated, it gives CASSQTSGGPYEQYF.

This clonotype was counted at least ten times. The rearrangement uses TRBV29-1 and TRBJ2-7, with a possible D match to TRBD2 (6 bases). Germline V gene sequence: CDR1 SQVTM, CDR2 ANQGSEA. CDR3 size: 13 residues. Trimming removed 5 bases at V and 3 bases at J, with 14 bases between. CDR3 protein: CSVLAGGFYEQYF. The CDR3 coding sequence is TGCAGCGTTCTTGCCGGAGGGTTCTACGAGCAGTACTTC.

The rearrangement joins TRBV20-1 to TRBJ2-7; 10 bases align to TRBD2. In germline, CDR1 is DFQATT, CDR2 SNEGSKA (reference sequence). V lost 6 bases, J lost 2 bases, and 7 bases stayed unmatched. The CDR3 totals 14 residues. DNA of the CDR3: TGCAGTGCCAGTAGCGGGGGGACTGCCTACGAGCAGTACTTC. This codes for CSASSGGTAYEQYF.

V and J are TRBV7-9 and TRBJ2-1; 8 nucleotides agree with TRBD1. The CDR3 spans 16 residues. J lost 6 bases, V lost 2 bases, and 9 bases had no gene match. From germline, CDR1 is SEHNR and CDR2 FQNEAQ (reference sequence). CDR3 DNA: TGTGCCAGCAGCTTAACTCAGGACAGGGCTCTCAATGAGCAGTTCTTC. The encoded protein is CASSLTQDRALNEQFF.

The CDR3 DNA is TGTGCCAGCAGCCAACTTTGGGGCAGGGACGCGACCCCCCCCTACGAGCAGTACTTC. It codes for CASSQLWGRDATPPYEQYF. The V and J genes are TRBV14 and TRBJ2-7, with D perhaps TRBD1 or TRBD2 (5 bases each). Germline V lookup: CDR1 SGHDN, CDR2 FVKESK. V was trimmed by 2 bases and J by 2 bases, leaving 25 bases between them. The length of the CDR3 is 19 residues.